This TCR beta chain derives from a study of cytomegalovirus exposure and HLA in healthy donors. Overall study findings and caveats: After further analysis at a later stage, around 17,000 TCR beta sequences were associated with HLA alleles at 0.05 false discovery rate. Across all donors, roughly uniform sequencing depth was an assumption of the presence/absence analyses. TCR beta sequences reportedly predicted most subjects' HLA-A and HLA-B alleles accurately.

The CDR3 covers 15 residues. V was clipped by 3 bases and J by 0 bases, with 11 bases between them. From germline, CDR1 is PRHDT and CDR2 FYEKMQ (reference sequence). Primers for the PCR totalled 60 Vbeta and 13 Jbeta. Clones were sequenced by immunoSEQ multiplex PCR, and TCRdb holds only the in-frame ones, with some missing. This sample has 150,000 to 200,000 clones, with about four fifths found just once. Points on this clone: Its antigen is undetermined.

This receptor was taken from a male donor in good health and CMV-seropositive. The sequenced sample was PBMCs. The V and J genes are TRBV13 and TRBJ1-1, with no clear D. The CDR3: CASSFVAGMNTEAFF. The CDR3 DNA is TGTGCCAGCAGCTTTGTGGCAGGAATGAACACTGAAGCTTTCTTT.